The 27 T cell receptor beta chains listed next were all sequenced from one sample in a study of blood T cell repertoires in COVID-19 (dated by TCRdb to 2019 to 2021). The library was built by means of the immunoSEQ multiplex PCR assay. TCRdb holds this immuneACCESS table with in-frame rearrangements only. Some clones are missing; in checked studies, unresolved V genes explain under half, and the rest has no known cause. The sample has about 250,000 clones on record, more than 70% of them singletons. Roughly 6.3% of the sample comes from the top ten. The specimen sequenced was peripheral blood. The receptors shown here come from a woman aged 30 to 39 with COVID-19, enrolled during active disease.

V gene TRBV15 combines with J gene TRBJ1-1, with 9 bases lining up with TRBD1. The CDR3 length is 15 residues. Unmatched junction bases numbered 10, after V lost 8 bases and J lost 3 bases. CDR1 and CDR2 from the germline V gene are LNHNV and YYDKDF (reference sequence). In nucleotides, the CDR3 is TGTGCCACCTTACCGGGACAGGGCGCTTACACTGAAGCTTTCTTT. The encoded protein is CATLPGQGAYTEAFF.

V gene TRBV24-1 combines with J gene TRBJ1-1; 8 bases map to TRBD1. V dropped 9 bases and J dropped 10; count of bases not matched to a gene: 21. This CDR3 is 16 amino acids long. The V gene's germline CDR1 is KGHDR and CDR2 SFDVKD. The CDR3: CATAKSGQGARLGAFF. The DNA for the CDR3 is TGTGCCACCGCGAAATCCGGGCAGGGGGCTCGCTTGGGAGCTTTCTTT.

A single count supports this clone. The chain is built from TRBV7-6 and TRBJ2-2; the match to TRBD1 covers 9 bases. The CDR3 is 15 amino acids. Germline trimming cut 1 base from V and 6 bases from J; bases unmatched to any gene: 3. Per germline, CDR1 SGHVS and CDR2 FNYEAQ. The CDR3 DNA sequence: TGTGCCAGCAGCTTAGTACAGGGGGCGGCCGGGGAGCTGTTTTTT. It is translated as CASSLVQGAAGELFF.

The chain recombines TRBV4-2 with TRBJ1-1, with 7 bases aligning to TRBD1. The CDR3 is 13 residues long. The trim removed 0 bases at V and 11 bases at J, leaving 6 bases unmatched. Germline loops: CDR1 LGHNA, CDR2 YNFKEQ. CDR3 protein: CASSQDYGTDAFF. The CDR3 nucleotides are TGTGCCAGCAGCCAAGATTATGGGACAGATGCTTTCTTT.

The chain's CDR3 is CASSDLPGNSNQPQHF. CDR3 in DNA: TGTGCCAGCAGTGATTTGCCAGGGAATAGCAATCAGCCCCAGCATTTT. The rearrangement joins TRBV2 to TRBJ1-5, with D perhaps TRBD1 (5 bases). Trimming took 3 bases from V and 0 from J, leaving 12 bases between them. This CDR3 has 16 amino acids. CDR1 is SNHLY and CDR2 is FYNNEI in the germline V gene.

Here the CDR3 reads CASSIPPRYSNQPQHF. The CDR3 nucleotides read TGTGCCAGTAGTATACCCCCCAGATATAGCAATCAGCCCCAGCATTTT. The V and J genes are TRBV19 and TRBJ1-5, with no clear D. This CDR3 region has 16 residues. Germline V gene sequence: CDR1 LNHDA, CDR2 SQIVND (reference sequence). V was pared by 2 bases and J by 0 bases, with 11 bases between.

V usage is TRBV24-1 and J usage is TRBJ1-2; a weak D match, TRBD1 (6 bases). V lost 6 bases, J lost 5 bases, and 9 bases lay in between. The V gene's germline CDR1 is KGHDR and CDR2 SFDVKD. This CDR3 is 12 amino acids long. The CDR3, as DNA: TGTGCCACCAGTCAGGACAGTTATGGCTACACCTTC. Amino acid sequence: CATSQDSYGYTF.

V usage is TRBV7-9 and J usage is TRBJ2-5; TRBD1 is a possible D gene (6 bases). The germline gives CDR1 SEHNR, CDR2 FQNEAQ (reference sequence). The germline V and J ends were trimmed by 0 bases and 0 bases, with 20 bases remaining between them. The CDR3 totals 19 residues. The CDR3 sequence is CASSLAIARGFVHQETQYF. DNA of the CDR3: TGTGCCAGCAGCTTAGCGATAGCTAGGGGGTTTGTTCACCAAGAGACCCAGTACTTC. Drawing the rest from reference TRBV7-9 and TRBJ2-5, the complete variable domain is DTGVSQNPRHKITKRGQNVTFRCDPISEHNRLYWYRQTLGQGPEFLTYFQNEAQLEKSRLLSDRFSAERPKGSFSTLEIQRTEQGDSAMYLCASSLAIARGFVHQETQYFGPGTRLLVL.

The rearrangement joins TRBV11-2 to TRBJ1-4, with a weak D call TRBD1 (6 bases). Trimming removed 2 bases from V and 7 bases from J, with 17 bases in between. There are 16 residues in the CDR3. Looked up from germline, CDR1 is SGHAT and CDR2 is FQNNGV. The DNA for the CDR3 is TGTGCCAGCAGCTTATTCCGAACAGGGTGGAGTGAAAAACTGTTTTTT. Residues: CASSLFRTGWSEKLFF.

V and J are TRBV11-3 and TRBJ2-1; tentative D call: TRBD2 (6 bases). CDR3 length equals 14 residues. In germline, CDR1 is SGHNT, CDR2 YENEEA. The V end lost 2 bases, the J end lost 8 bases, and 13 bases lay between the germline ends. The CDR3 nucleotides are TGTGCCAGCAGCTTACAGGGAAGGGAGGATGAGCAGTTCTTC. It translates to CASSLQGREDEQFF.

This chain connects TRBV11-2 to TRBJ2-4; 7 positions match TRBD2. The CDR3 extends over 12 amino acids. V lost 5 bases to trimming and J lost 16 bases; unmatched junction nucleotides: 11. Per the germline V gene, CDR1 is SGHAT and CDR2 is FQNNGV. CDR3 sequence: CASSLSPAGFYF. CDR3 nucleotides: TGTGCCAGCAGCCTATCCCCAGCGGGGTTTTACTTC.

This clone came up a few times. V usage is TRBV10-1 and J usage is TRBJ2-2; TRBD1 aligns across 10 bases. From germline, CDR1 is WNHNN and CDR2 SYGVQD (reference sequence). This CDR3 spans 15 amino acids. The ends lost 6 bases at V and 4 bases at J; junction bases unmatched: 5. For the CDR3, the DNA is TGCGCCAGCAGGTCCGGGACAGGGGCCACCGGGGAGCTGTTTTTT. It encodes CASRSGTGATGELFF.

The chain uses TRBV5-1 and TRBJ2-7, with 9 bases lining up with TRBD1. This CDR3 has 15 residues. V gave up 0 bases and J gave up 2 bases; unmatched junction bases: 3. The germline V gene encodes CDR1 SGHRS and CDR2 YFSETQ. DNA of the CDR3: TGCGCCAGCAGCTTGGTGGGACAGGGACCCTACGAGCAGTACTTC. It is translated as CASSLVGQGPYEQYF. The whole variable domain, filled in from reference TRBV5-1 and TRBJ2-7, reads KAGVTQTPRYLIKTRGQQVTLSCSPISGHRSVSWYQQTPGQGLQFLFEYFSETQRNKGNFPGRFSGRQFSNSRSEMNVSTLELGDSALYLCASSLVGQGPYEQYFGPGTRLTVT.

CDR3 sequence (DNA): TGCAGCGTGGAACCCGGGACAGGGGTGGAGACCCAGTACTTC. It specifies CSVEPGTGVETQYF. The chain joins TRBV29-1 to TRBJ2-5; 10 bases line up with TRBD1. The V and J ends lost 6 bases and 5 bases, in that order; junction bases with no gene match: 9. The germline gives CDR1 SQVTM, CDR2 ANQGSEA. CDR3 length: 14 amino acids.

Here the CDR3 DNA reads TGTGCCAGCAGTTATCAGGGAGATACGCAGTATTTT. This gives the protein CASSYQGDTQYF. This chain connects TRBV6-5 to TRBJ2-3; possibly TRBD1 for D (5 bases). The CDR3 extends over 12 amino acids. The germline V gene encodes CDR1 MNHEY and CDR2 SVGAGI. V was cut by 3 bases and J by 5 bases, with 6 bases left in between.

The chain joins TRBV18 to TRBJ2-7, with 7 bases fitting TRBD1. CDR1 is KGHSH, CDR2 LQKENI, per germline. V was pared by 2 bases and J by 3 bases, with 7 bases of the junction left unmatched. The CDR3 totals 15 residues. CDR3 DNA sequence: TGTGCCAGCTCACCAAGGGACAGCCAGTTCTACGAGCAGTACGTC. Its translation: CASSPRDSQFYEQYV.

The chain carries TRBV3-1 (or the pseudogene TRBV3-2) and TRBJ2-5, with no clear D. Looked up from germline, CDR1 is LGHDT and CDR2 is YNNKEL (reference sequence). The ends were cut back, 2 bases at V and 4 bases at J, with 8 bases in the middle. The CDR3 length is 13 residues. The CDR3 DNA follows: TGTGCCAGCAGCCAAATAGTATTAGAGACCCAGTACTTC. Its protein is CASSQIVLETQYF.

This sequence joins TRBV7-9 and TRBJ1-4; possibly TRBD1 for D (6 bases). Germline-derived CDR1 and CDR2 are SEHNR and FQNEAQ (reference sequence). The CDR3 is 12 residues long. V was pared by 5 bases and J by 5 bases, with 6 bases between. DNA for the CDR3: TGTGCCAGCAGCGGGGGCAATGAAAAACTGTTTTTT. Encoded protein: CASSGGNEKLFF.

The V call is TRBV13, the J call TRBJ1-5; D unclear. The CDR3 loop spans 14 amino acids. Per the germline V gene, CDR1 is PRHDT and CDR2 is FYEKMQ (reference sequence). The V end lost 0 bases, the J end lost 6 bases, and 9 bases lay between the germline ends. Here the CDR3 reads CASSLGPSSQPQHF. The CDR3 DNA sequence: TGTGCCAGCAGCTTAGGCCCCTCGTCTCAGCCCCAGCATTTT.

This chain links TRBV11-3 with TRBJ2-1; 11 bases agree with TRBD2. CDR3 length: 15 amino acids. J gave up 9 bases and V 5 bases, and 9 bases lay outside the gene matches. CDR1 is SGHNT and CDR2 is YENEEA in the germline V gene. The CDR3 bases are TGTGCCAGCAGCACCCGTAGCGGGAGGGGAGTTGAGCAGTTCTTC. Its protein is CASSTRSGRGVEQFF.

The V gene is TRBV24-1, the J gene TRBJ2-5; D is unclear. Germline values: CDR1 KGHDR, CDR2 SFDVKD. The CDR3 extends over 14 amino acids. V was pared by 4 bases and J by 1 base, with 9 bases between. CDR3 residues: CATSDPRSQETQYF. The CDR3 bases are TGTGCCACCAGTGACCCGCGTTCCCAAGAGACCCAGTACTTC.

This clone was detected once. This chain uses TRBV29-1 with TRBJ2-7, with 8 bases fitting TRBD2. V shed 6 bases, J shed 4 bases, and the junction held 23 bases outside the gene matches. CDR3 length: 18 residues. Germline V CDR1 and CDR2: SQVTM, ANQGSEA. The CDR3 reads CSVAPWPIPGTREYEQYF. CDR3 sequence (DNA): TGCAGCGTCGCCCCCTGGCCGATCCCCGGGACTAGAGAGTACGAGCAGTACTTC.

This chain uses TRBV9 with TRBJ2-1; 8 bases agree with TRBD1. This CDR3 contains 15 residues. V lost 0 bases and J lost 5; bases outside the gene matches: 4. Looked up from germline, CDR1 is SGDLS and CDR2 is YYNGEE. This CDR3 is CASSVEAGGHNEQFF. The CDR3 region has the DNA TGTGCCAGCAGCGTAGAGGCAGGGGGCCACAATGAGCAGTTCTTC.

This clone appeared a single time. The chain recombines TRBV10-1 with TRBJ2-2; the D is unclear. Trimming removed 1 base from V and 2 bases from J, with 14 bases in between. The length of the CDR3 is 17 residues. In germline, CDR1 is WNHNN, CDR2 SYGVQD (reference sequence). The CDR3: CASSEFGLAINTGELFF. CDR3 in DNA: TGCGCCAGCAGTGAGTTTGGGCTCGCAATAAACACCGGGGAGCTGTTTTTT.

In nucleotides, the CDR3 is TGCGCCAGCAGTCCTCTCGGCACAGATACGCAGTATTTT. It translates to CASSPLGTDTQYF. The V and J genes are TRBV10-1 and TRBJ2-3, with D uncertain. Between the trimmed V and J ends, which lost 5 bases and 1 base, there was a span of 7 bases. CDR1 is WNHNN, CDR2 SYGVQD, per germline (reference sequence). The CDR3 is made up of 13 amino acids.

The chain is built from TRBV5-6 and TRBJ2-7, with a tentative D call TRBD2 (8 bases). CDR1 is SGHDT and CDR2 is YYEEEE in the germline V gene. The V gene lost 4 bases and the J gene lost 2 bases, with 19 bases spanning the gap. The CDR3 contains 16 residues. The CDR3 region has the DNA TGTGCCAGCAGCCCCGACGGGAGGGGGCGACCCTACGAGCAGTACTTC. Translating gives CASSPDGRGRPYEQYF.

The V call is TRBV5-1, the J call TRBJ2-2; possibly TRBD2 for D (7 bases). Germline CDR1 is SGHRS and CDR2 is YFSETQ. The CDR3 sequence is 18 residues long. V gave up 4 bases and J gave up 1 base, with 20 bases separating them. The CDR3 spells CASSGSGTTTRNTGELFF. DNA of the CDR3: TGCGCCAGCAGCGGGAGCGGGACAACCACCAGGAACACCGGGGAGCTGTTTTTT.